This T cell receptor beta chain was retrieved from a study of beta chain features in type 1 diabetes. At the level of the study: Sorted cells, some 98,000,000 in number, were examined across all samples. Findings and caveats of the study: Patients with Type 1 diabetes showed moderately but significantly shorter TCRB CDR3s in all four CD4+ subsets. In comparison with healthy donors, patients had naive, central memory and Treg TCRB repertoires that appeared more similar.

A word on this clone: Antigen: not known.

Since all of the isolated RNA was reverse transcribed, expressed TCRB transcripts were what got sequenced. Generated by immunoSEQ multiplex PCR, the TCRdb table keeps only in-frame clones and is missing some. The sample lists 120,000 or so clones; about a sixth were seen once. The authors sorted CD4+ naive, central memory, regulatory and stem cell-like memory cells via CD45RO/CCR7/CD25/CD127/CD95/CD27. The sequence derives from a young man with type 1 diabetes. The material sequenced was central memory CD4+ T cells from blood.

CDR3 sequence: CASSQVGGANQETQYF. As DNA, the CDR3 is TGTGCCAGCAGCCAAGTCGGGGGGGCAAACCAAGAGACCCAGTACTTC. V usage is TRBV14 and J usage is TRBJ2-5, with 8 bases lining up with TRBD2. The V segment lost 1 base and the J segment 0 bases; nucleotides outside the gene matches: 4. CDR3 length: 16 amino acids. CDR1 is SGHDN and CDR2 is FVKESK in the germline V gene.